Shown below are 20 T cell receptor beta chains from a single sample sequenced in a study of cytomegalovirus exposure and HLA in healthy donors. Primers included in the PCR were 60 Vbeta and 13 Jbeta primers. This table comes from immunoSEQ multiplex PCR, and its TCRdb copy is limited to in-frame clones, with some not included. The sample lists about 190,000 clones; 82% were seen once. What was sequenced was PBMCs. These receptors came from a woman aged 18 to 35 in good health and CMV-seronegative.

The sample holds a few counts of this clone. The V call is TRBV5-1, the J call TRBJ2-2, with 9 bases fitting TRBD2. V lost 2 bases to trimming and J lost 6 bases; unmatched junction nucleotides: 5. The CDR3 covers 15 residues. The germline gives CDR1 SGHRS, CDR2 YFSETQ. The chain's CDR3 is CASSLPSGNAGELFF. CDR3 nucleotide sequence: TGCGCCAGCAGCTTACCTAGCGGGAATGCCGGGGAGCTGTTTTTT. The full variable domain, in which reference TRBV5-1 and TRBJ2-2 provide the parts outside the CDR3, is KAGVTQTPRYLIKTRGQQVTLSCSPISGHRSVSWYQQTPGQGLQFLFEYFSETQRNKGNFPGRFSGRQFSNSRSEMNVSTLELGDSALYLCASSLPSGNAGELFFGEGSRLTVL.

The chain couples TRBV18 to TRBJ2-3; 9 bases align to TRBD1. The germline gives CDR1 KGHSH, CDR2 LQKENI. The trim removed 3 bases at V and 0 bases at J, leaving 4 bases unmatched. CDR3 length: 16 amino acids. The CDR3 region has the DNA TGTGCCAGCTCACCTCCACAGGGGGCTAGCACAGATACGCAGTATTTT. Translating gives CASSPPQGASTDTQYF.

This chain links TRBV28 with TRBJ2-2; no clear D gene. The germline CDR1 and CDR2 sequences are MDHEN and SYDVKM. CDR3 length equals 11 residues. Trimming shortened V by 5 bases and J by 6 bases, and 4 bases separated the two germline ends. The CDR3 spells CASSSSGELFF. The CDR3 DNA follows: TGTGCCAGCAGTAGCTCCGGGGAGCTGTTTTTT.

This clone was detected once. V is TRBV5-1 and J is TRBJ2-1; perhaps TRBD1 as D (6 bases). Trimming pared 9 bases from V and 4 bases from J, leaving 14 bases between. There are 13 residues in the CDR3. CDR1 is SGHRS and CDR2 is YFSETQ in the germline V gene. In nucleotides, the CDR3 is TGCGCCACCCGGGACAACCTATACAATGAGCAGTTCTTC. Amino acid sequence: CATRDNLYNEQFF.

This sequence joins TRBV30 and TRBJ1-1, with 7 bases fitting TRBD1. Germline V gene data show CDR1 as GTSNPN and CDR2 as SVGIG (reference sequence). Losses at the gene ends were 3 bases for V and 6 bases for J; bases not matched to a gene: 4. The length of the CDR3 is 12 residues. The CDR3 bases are TGTGCCTGGAGCGAAGACAGGGCTGAAGCTTTCTTT. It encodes CAWSEDRAEAFF.

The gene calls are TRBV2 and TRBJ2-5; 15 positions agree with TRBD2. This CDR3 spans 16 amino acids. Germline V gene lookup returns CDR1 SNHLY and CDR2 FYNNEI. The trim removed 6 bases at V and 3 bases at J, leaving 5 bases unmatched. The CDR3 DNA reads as TGTGCCAGCAGAAGGACTAGCGGGAGGGCCAAAGAGACCCAGTACTTC. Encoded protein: CASRRTSGRAKETQYF.

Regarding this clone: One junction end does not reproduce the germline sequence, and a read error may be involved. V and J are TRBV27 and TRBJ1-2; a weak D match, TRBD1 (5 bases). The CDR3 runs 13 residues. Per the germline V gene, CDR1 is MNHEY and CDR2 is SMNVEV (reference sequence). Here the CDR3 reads CASSSSGIYGYIF. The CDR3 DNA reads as TGTGCCAGCAGTTCCTCAGGGATCTATGGCTACATCTTC.

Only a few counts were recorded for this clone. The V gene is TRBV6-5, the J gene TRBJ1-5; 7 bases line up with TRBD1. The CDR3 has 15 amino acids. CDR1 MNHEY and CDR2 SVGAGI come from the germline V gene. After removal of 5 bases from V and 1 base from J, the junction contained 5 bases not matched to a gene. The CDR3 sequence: CASSTTGLSNQPQHF. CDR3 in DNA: TGTGCCAGCAGTACGACAGGGCTGAGCAATCAGCCCCAGCATTTT.

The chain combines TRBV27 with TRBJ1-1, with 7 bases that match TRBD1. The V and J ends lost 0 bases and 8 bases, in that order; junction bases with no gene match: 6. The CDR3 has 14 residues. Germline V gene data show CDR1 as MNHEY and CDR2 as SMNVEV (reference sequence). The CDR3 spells CASSLSDHRGEAFF. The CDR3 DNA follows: TGTGCCAGCAGTTTATCCGACCACAGGGGCGAAGCTTTCTTT.

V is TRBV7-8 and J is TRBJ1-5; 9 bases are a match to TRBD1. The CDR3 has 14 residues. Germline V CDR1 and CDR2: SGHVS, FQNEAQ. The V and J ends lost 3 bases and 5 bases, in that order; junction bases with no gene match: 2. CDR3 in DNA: TGTGCCAGCAGCTTGGACAGGGGAGATCAGCCCCAGCATTTT. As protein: CASSLDRGDQPQHF.

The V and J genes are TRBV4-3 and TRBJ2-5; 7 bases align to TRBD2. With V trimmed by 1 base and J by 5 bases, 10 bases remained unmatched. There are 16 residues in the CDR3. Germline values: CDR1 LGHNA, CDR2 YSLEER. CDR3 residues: CASSQAPVGGIETQYF. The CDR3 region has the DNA TGCGCCAGCAGCCAAGCACCGGTGGGGGGGATTGAGACCCAGTACTTC.

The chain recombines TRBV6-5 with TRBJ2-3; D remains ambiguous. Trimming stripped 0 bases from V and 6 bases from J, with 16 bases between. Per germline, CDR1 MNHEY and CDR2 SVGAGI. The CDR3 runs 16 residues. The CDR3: CASSYSATPRSDTQYF. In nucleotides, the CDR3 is TGTGCCAGCAGTTACTCCGCCACCCCTAGGTCGGATACGCAGTATTTT.

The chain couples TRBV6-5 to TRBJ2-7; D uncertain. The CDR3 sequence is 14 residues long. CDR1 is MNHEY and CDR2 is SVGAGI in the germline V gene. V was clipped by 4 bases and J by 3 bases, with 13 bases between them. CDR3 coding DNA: TGTGCCAGCAGTTCTGACGGAACGAACTACGAGCAGTACGTC. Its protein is CASSSDGTNYEQYV.

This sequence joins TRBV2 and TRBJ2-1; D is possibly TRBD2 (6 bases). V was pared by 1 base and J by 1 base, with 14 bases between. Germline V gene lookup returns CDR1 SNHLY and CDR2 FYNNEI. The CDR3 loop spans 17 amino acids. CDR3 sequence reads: CASSEESSARSYNEQFF. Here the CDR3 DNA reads TGTGCCAGCAGTGAAGAGTCTAGCGCTCGATCCTACAATGAGCAGTTCTTC.

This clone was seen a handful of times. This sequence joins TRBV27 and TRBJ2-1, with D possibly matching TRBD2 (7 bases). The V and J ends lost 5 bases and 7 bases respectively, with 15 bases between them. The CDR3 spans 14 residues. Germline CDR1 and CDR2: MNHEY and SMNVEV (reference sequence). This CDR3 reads CASSKLGGGNEQFF. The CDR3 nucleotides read TGTGCCAGCAGTAAACTAGGGGGGGGTAATGAGCAGTTCTTC.

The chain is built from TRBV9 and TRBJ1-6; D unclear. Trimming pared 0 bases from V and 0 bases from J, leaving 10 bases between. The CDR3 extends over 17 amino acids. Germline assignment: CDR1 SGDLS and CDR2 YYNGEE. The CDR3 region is CASSVEEGSSYNSPLHF. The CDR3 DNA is TGTGCCAGCAGCGTAGAGGAAGGGAGCTCCTATAATTCACCCCTCCACTTT.

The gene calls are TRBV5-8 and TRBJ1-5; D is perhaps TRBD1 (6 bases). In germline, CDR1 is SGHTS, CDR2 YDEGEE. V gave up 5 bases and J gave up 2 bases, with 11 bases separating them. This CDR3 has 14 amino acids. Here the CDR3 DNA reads TGTGCCAGCAGTTTTAAGGGGGGCAATCAGCCCCAGCATTTT. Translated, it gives CASSFKGGNQPQHF. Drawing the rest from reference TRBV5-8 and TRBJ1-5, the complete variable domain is EAGVTQSPTHLIKTRGQQATLRCSPISGHTSVYWYQQALGLGLQFLLWYDEGEERNRGNFPPRFSGRQFPNYSSELNVNALELEDSALYLCASSFKGGNQPQHFGDGTRLSIL.

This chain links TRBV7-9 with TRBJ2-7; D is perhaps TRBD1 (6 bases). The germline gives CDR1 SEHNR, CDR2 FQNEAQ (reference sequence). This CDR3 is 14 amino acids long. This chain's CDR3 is CASSLSDRSYVQYV. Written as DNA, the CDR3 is TGTGCCAGCAGCTTGTCCGACAGGTCCTACGTGCAGTACGTC.

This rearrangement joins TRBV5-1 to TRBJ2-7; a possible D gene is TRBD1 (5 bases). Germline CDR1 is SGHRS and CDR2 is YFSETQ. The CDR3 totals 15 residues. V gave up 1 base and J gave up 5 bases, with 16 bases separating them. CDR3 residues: CASSLPGQGSNEQYF. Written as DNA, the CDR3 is TGCGCCAGCAGCTTGCCTGGGCAGGGAAGCAACGAGCAGTACTTC.

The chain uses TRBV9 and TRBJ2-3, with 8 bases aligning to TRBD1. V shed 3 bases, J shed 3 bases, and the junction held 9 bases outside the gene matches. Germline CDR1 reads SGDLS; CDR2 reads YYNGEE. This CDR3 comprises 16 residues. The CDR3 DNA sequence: TGTGCCAGCAGCGCTTCATGGACAGGGAATACAGATACGCAGTATTTT. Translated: CASSASWTGNTDTQYF.